Detailed here is one T cell receptor beta chain. Its antigen is unidentified. Sequence at one end of the junction differs from germline and may be a read error. A J-beta primer mix and a sample-barcoded 5' primer were used in a second PCR of roughly 7 to 12 cycles. Each CDR3 protein gets one entry after TCRdb re-called the 5' RACE reads with MiXCR. Among some 750,000 distinct CDR3 sequences listed, roughly 20% were seen once. These data are taken from a study of blood T cells in healthy people across ages. Study-wide results and limits: Among long-lived donors, naive CD4+ cells were more numerous and diversity higher than in aged donors.

Germline assignment: CDR1 SGHKS and CDR2 YYEKEE (reference sequence). This CDR3 region has 16 residues. This chain links TRBV5-5 with TRBJ2-3; D remains ambiguous. The source is a man aged 65 to 79 in good health. The specimen sequenced was blood. The CDR3 nucleotides are TGTGCCATCAGCAAGGGCCCCATGACCAACACAGATACGCAGTATTTT. Amino acids: CAISKGPMTNTDTQYF.